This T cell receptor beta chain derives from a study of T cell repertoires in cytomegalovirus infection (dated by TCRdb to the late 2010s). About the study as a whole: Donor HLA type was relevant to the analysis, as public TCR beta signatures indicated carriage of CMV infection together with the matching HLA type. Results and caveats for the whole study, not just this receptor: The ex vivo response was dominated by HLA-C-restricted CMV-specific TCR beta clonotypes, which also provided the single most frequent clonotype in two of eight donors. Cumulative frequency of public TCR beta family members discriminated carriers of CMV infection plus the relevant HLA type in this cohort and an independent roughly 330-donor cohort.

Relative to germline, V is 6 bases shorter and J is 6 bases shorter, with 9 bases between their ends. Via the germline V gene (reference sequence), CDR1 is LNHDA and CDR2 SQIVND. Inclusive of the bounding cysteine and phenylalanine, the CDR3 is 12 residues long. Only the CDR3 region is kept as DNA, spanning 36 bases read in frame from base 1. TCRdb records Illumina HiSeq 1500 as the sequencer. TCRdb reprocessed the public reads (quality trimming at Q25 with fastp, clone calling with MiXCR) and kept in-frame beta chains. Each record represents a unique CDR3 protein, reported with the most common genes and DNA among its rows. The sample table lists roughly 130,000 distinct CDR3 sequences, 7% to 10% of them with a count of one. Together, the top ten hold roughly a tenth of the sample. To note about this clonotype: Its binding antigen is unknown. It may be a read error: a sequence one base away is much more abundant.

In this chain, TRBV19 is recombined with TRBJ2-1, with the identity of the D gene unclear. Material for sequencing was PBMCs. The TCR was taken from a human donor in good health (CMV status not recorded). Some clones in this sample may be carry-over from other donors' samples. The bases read TGTGCCAGTAGCGTATGGGGCAATGAGCAGTTCTTC. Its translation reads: CASSVWGNEQFF.